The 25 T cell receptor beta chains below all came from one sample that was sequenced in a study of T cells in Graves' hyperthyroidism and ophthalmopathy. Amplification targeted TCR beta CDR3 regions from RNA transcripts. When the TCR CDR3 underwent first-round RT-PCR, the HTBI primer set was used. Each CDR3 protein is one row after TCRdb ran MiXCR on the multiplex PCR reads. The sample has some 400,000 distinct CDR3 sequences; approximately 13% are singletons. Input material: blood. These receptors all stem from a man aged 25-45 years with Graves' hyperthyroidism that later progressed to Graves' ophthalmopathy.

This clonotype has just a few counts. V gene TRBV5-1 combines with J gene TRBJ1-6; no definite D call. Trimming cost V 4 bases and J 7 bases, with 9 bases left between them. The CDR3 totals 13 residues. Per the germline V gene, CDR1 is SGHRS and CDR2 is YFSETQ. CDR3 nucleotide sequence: TGCGCCAGCAGCCAGTACACGAATTCACCCCTCCACTTT. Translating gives CASSQYTNSPLHF.

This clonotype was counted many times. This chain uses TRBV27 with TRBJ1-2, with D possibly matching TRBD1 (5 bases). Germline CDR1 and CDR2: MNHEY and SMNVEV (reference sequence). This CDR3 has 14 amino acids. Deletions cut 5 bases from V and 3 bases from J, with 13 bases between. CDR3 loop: CASSGTGTDYGYTF. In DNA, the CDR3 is TGTGCCAGCAGTGGTACCGGGACGGACTATGGCTACACCTTC.

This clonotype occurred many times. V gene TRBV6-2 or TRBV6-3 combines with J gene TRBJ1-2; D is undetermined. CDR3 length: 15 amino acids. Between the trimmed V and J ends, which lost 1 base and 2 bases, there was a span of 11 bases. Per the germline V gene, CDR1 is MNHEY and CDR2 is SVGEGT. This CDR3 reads CASSYYEGQNYGYTF. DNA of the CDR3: TGTGCCAGCAGTTACTACGAAGGGCAGAACTATGGCTACACCTTC.

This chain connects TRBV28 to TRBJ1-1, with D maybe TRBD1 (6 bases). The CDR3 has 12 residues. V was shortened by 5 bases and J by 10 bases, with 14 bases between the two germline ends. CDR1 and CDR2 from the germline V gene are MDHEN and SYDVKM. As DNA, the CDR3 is TGTGCCAGCAGTCCCCAACAAGGGGGAGCTTTCTTT. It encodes CASSPQQGGAFF.

The CDR3 loop is CSAKPGTFRNQPQHF. In nucleotides, the CDR3 is TGCAGTGCCAAGCCAGGCACCTTCCGCAATCAGCCCCAGCATTTT. This chain uses TRBV20-1 with TRBJ1-5; D is unclear. The CDR3 has 15 amino acids. Germline CDR1 and CDR2: DFQATT and SNEGSKA (reference sequence). V lost 6 bases to trimming and J lost 2 bases, with 17 bases between them.

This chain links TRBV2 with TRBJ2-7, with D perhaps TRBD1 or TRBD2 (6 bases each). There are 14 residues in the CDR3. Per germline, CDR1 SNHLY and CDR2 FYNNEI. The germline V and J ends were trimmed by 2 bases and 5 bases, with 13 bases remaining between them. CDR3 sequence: CASSETRGRNEQYF. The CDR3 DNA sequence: TGTGCCAGCAGTGAAACTAGGGGGAGGAACGAGCAGTACTTC.

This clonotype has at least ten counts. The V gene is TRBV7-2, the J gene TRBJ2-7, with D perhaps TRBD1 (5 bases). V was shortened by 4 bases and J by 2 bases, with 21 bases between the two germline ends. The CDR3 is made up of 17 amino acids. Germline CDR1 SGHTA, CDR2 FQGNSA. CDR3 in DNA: TGTGCCAGCAGCTCCTACAGATCGAGTATAGGGGCCTACGAGCAGTACTTC. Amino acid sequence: CASSSYRSSIGAYEQYF.

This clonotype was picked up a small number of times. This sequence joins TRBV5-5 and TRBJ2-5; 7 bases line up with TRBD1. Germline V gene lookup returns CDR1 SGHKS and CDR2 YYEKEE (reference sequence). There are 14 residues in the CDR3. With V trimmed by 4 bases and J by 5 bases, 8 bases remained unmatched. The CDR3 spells CASSSGDSRETQYF. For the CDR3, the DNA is TGTGCCAGCAGCAGTGGGGACAGTCGGGAGACCCAGTACTTC.

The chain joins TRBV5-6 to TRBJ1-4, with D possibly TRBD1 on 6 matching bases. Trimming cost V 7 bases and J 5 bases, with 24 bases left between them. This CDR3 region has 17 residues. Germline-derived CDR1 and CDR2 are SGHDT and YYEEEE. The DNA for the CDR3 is TGTGCCAGCGTTCAATCTCTTTGGACAGACGAGAATGAAAAACTGTTTTTT. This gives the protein CASVQSLWTDENEKLFF.

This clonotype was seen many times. CDR3 loop: CASSTPGRSLHQPQHF. In DNA form, the CDR3 reads TGTGCCAGCAGTACACCAGGGCGGTCCCTCCATCAGCCCCAGCATTTT. The rearrangement uses TRBV28 and TRBJ1-5, with D possibly TRBD1 on 5 matching bases. The CDR3 has 16 residues. Germline V CDR1 and CDR2: MDHEN, SYDVKM. Trimming took off 5 bases at V and 5 bases at J, with 19 bases between the two ends.

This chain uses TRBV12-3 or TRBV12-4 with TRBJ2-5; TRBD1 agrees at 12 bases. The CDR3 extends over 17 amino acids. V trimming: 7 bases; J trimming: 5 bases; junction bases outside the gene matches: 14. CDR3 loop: CASTQERGQGAWETQYF. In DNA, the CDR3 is TGTGCCAGCACCCAAGAGCGGGGACAGGGGGCGTGGGAGACCCAGTACTTC.

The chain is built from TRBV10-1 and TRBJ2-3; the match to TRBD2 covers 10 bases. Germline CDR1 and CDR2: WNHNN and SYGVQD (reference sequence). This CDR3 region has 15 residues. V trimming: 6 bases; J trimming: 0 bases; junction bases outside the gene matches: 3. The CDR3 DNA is TGCGCCAGCAGGTCGGGACTAGCGAGCACAGATACGCAGTATTTT. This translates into CASRSGLASTDTQYF.

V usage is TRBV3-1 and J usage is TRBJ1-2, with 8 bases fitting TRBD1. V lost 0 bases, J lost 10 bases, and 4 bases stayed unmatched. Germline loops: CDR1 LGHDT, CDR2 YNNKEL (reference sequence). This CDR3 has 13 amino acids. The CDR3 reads CASSQEDRGVYTF. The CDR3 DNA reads TGTGCCAGCAGCCAAGAAGACAGGGGCGTCTACACCTTC.

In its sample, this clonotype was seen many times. CDR3 coding DNA: TGCAGTGTACACACCCTATACCAAGAGACCCAGTACTTC. Translation gives CSVHTLYQETQYF. This sequence joins TRBV20-1 and TRBJ2-5, with D unclear. V was shortened by 7 bases and J by 0 bases, with 12 bases between the two germline ends. This CDR3 has 13 amino acids. Germline loops: CDR1 DFQATT, CDR2 SNEGSKA (reference sequence).

The CDR3 region has the DNA TGCGCCAGCAGCTTTGTCCAACTAGGGGGAAATGAGCAGTTCTTC. It yields the protein CASSFVQLGGNEQFF. This rearrangement joins TRBV5-1 to TRBJ2-1, with D possibly matching TRBD1 (6 bases). The CDR3 spans 15 residues. Trimming shortened V by 2 bases and J by 7 bases, and 16 bases separated the two germline ends. Per the germline V gene, CDR1 is SGHRS and CDR2 is YFSETQ.

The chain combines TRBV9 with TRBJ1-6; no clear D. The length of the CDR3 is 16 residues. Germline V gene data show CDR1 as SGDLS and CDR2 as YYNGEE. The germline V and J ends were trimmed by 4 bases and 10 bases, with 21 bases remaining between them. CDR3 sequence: CASSLPEGSLTSPLHF. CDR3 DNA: TGTGCCAGCAGCCTTCCAGAGGGAAGCTTAACCTCACCCCTCCACTTT.

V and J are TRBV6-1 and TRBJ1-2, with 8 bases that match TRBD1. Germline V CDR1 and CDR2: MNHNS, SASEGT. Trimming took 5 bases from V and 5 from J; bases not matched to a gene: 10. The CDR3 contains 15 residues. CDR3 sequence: CASSKTGTGIYGYTF. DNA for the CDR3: TGTGCCAGCAGTAAAACCGGGACAGGAATTTATGGCTACACCTTC.

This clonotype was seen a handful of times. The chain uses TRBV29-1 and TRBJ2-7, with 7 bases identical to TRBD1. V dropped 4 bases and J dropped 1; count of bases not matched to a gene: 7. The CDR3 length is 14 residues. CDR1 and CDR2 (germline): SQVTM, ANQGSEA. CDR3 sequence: CSVGGTVGSYEQYF. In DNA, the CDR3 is TGCAGCGTTGGGGGGACAGTGGGATCCTACGAGCAGTACTTC.

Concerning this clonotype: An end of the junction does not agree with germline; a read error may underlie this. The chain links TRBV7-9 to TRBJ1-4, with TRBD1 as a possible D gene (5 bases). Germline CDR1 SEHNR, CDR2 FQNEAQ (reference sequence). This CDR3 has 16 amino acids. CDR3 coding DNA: TGTGCCAGCAGCTTGCGAGGGGATTCAACTAGTGAAAAACTGATTTTT. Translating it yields CASSLRGDSTSEKLIF.

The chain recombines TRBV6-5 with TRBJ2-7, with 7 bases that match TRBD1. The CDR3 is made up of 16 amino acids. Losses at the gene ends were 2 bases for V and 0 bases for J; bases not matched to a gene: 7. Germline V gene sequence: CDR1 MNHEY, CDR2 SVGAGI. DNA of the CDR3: TGTGCCAGCAGTTACCCTCCGGGACAGTACTCCTACGAGCAGTACTTC. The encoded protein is CASSYPPGQYSYEQYF.

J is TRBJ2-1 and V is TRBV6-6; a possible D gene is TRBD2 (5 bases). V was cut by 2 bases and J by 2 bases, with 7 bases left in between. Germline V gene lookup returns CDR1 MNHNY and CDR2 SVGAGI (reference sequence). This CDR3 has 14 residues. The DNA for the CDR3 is TGTGCCAGCAGTTACCGGGGTACCTACAATGAGCAGTTCTTC. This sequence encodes CASSYRGTYNEQFF.

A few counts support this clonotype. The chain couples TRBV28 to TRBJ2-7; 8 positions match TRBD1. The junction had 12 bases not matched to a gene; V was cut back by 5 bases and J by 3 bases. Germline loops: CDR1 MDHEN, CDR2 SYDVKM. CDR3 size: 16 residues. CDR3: CASSTSGTGAFYEQYF. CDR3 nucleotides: TGTGCCAGCAGTACGTCCGGGACAGGAGCTTTCTACGAGCAGTACTTC.

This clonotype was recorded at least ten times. The CDR3 DNA reads as TGTGCCAGCGGGAGGGCAACTAATGAAAAACTGTTTTTT. Its protein is CASGRATNEKLFF. V usage is TRBV12-3 or TRBV12-4 and J usage is TRBJ1-4; D ambiguous. V lost 8 bases and J 0 bases, leaving 7 bases between the germline ends. The CDR3 is made up of 13 amino acids.

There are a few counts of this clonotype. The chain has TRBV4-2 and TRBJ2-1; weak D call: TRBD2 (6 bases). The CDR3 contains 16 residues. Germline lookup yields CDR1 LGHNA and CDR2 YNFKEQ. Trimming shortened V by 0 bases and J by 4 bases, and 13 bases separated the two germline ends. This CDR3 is CASSQEGLLIYNEQFF. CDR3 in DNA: TGTGCCAGCAGCCAAGAAGGACTACTAATATACAATGAGCAGTTCTTC.

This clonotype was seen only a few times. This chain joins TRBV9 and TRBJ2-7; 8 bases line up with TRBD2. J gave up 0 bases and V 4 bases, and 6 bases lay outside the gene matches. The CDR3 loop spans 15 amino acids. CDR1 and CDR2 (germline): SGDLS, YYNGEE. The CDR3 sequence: CASSYSGTSSYEQYF. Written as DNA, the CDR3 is TGTGCCAGCAGCTATTCCGGGACTAGCTCCTACGAGCAGTACTTC.